This T cell receptor beta chain is from a study of cytomegalovirus exposure and HLA in healthy donors. Of note for this clone: Its antigen is not identified.

Study-wide results and limits: Follow-up analysis later connected one missense variant in DCLRE1C with trimming of TCR beta V- and J-genes. A later analysis appeared to link common viral pathogens to several of the most significant clusters. Previously analyzed data showed that most TCR beta V segments were productive at a frequency of about 87% or about 30%.

PCR primers comprised 60 Vbeta and 13 Jbeta primers. Data came from immunoSEQ multiplex PCR; TCRdb stores just in-frame clones and leaves some out. The repertoire holds about 160,000 clones, with roughly 80% as singletons. The CDR3 totals 15 residues. V dropped 6 bases and J dropped 4 bases, with 13 bases sitting between them. Germline V gene lookup returns CDR1 MNHEY and CDR2 SMNVEV (reference sequence). This TCR was recovered from a man between 50 and 59 years old in good health and CMV-seropositive. The chain uses TRBV27 and TRBJ1-6; D gene unclear. Sequenced input: PBMCs. In DNA form, the CDR3 reads TGTGCCAGCAGATCTTTTGGAGAATATAATTCACCCCTCCACTTT. As protein: CASRSFGEYNSPLHF.